The next 3 T cell receptor beta chains were all read from a single sample in a study of cytomegalovirus exposure and HLA in healthy donors. The PCR was carried out with 60 Vbeta primers and 13 Jbeta primers. The table came from immunoSEQ multiplex PCR; TCRdb's copy has only in-frame clones and leaves some out. The data show approximately 190,000 clones, roughly 70% seen once. Sequencing was performed on PBMCs. Every receptor here comes from a man in his forties or fifties in good health and CMV-seropositive.

CDR3 bases: TGTGCCAGCAGCCAAGATGACCCCCTTAGACAGGGGGCGAACAATGAGCAGTTCTTC. This gives the protein CASSQDDPLRQGANNEQFF. The V call is TRBV4-2, the J call TRBJ2-1; 10 nucleotides align to TRBD1. The CDR3 has 19 residues. Unmatched junction bases numbered 13, after V lost 0 bases and J lost 5 bases. Germline V gene data show CDR1 as LGHNA and CDR2 as YNFKEQ.

This clone was picked up a small number of times. The chain recombines TRBV29-1 with TRBJ2-7, with TRBD1 as a possible D gene (5 bases). This CDR3 is built from 13 residues. Trimming took 4 bases from V and 1 from J, leaving 11 bases between them. Germline CDR1 is SQVTM and CDR2 is ANQGSEA. The CDR3 nucleotides read TGCAGCGTTGCAAATTCAGGGTCCTACGAGCAGTACTTC. The encoded protein is CSVANSGSYEQYF.

The CDR3 loop is CASSIPGDWNTEAFF. DNA for the CDR3: TGTGCCAGTAGTATCCCCGGTGATTGGAACACTGAAGCTTTCTTT. The rearrangement links TRBV19 to TRBJ1-1; D ambiguous. Germline V gene data show CDR1 as LNHDA and CDR2 as SQIVND (reference sequence). This CDR3 spans 15 amino acids. V lost 3 bases to trimming and J lost 1 base, with 12 bases between them.